These 11 T cell receptor beta chains came from one sample sequenced in a study of cytomegalovirus exposure and HLA in healthy donors (dated by TCRdb to between 2016 and 2019). The library was built by means of the immunoSEQ multiplex PCR assay. For the multiplex PCR, a mixture combining 60 forward primers for TCR Vbeta segments and 13 reverse primers for TCR Jbeta segments was used. Not all clones reach the TCRdb copy of this immuneACCESS table, which keeps in-frame sequences only. Checked studies attribute under half of the gap to unresolved V genes and leave the rest unexplained. This sample comprises around 62,000 clones, roughly 80% of them detected only once. Jointly, the top ten make up over 2.5% of the sample. Sequenced: PBMCs. All receptors come from a woman aged 25-40 years in good health and CMV-seronegative.

J is TRBJ1-1 and V is TRBV5-4, with D possibly being TRBD1 (5 bases). Germline values: CDR1 SGHNT, CDR2 YYREEE (reference sequence). V lost 2 bases and J 1 base, leaving 6 bases between the germline ends. The CDR3 has 13 amino acids. CDR3 DNA sequence: TGTGCCAGCAGCTTCGGGGGGAACACTGAAGCTTTCTTT. Its translation is CASSFGGNTEAFF.

This clone came up once. The chain joins TRBV18 to TRBJ2-1; D might be TRBD1 (6 bases). Trimming cost V 5 bases and J 7 bases, with 12 bases left between them. CDR1 and CDR2 (germline): KGHSH, LQKENI. The CDR3 has 13 residues. The CDR3 DNA sequence: TGTGCCAGCTCAAGGACAGCCGAGAATGAGCAGTTCTTC. Residues: CASSRTAENEQFF.

The gene calls are TRBV7-9 and TRBJ2-7, with 7 bases identical to TRBD1. Losses at the gene ends were 4 bases for V and 5 bases for J; bases not matched to a gene: 8. The length of the CDR3 is 14 residues. CDR1 and CDR2 from the germline V gene are SEHNR and FQNEAQ (reference sequence). The DNA of the CDR3 is TGTGCCAGCAGCTCGACCGGGACAGTAAACGAGCAGTACTTC. Its translation is CASSSTGTVNEQYF.

The chain combines TRBV7-8 with TRBJ2-5; 15 bases match TRBD2. The length of the CDR3 is 16 residues. J lost 5 bases, V lost 5 bases, and 6 bases had no gene match. CDR1 and CDR2 from the germline V gene are SGHVS and FQNEAQ. CDR3 DNA sequence: TGTGCCAGCAGCCGGACTAGCGGGGGGGCCTGGGAGACCCAGTACTTC. Protein sequence: CASSRTSGGAWETQYF.

The rearrangement links TRBV28 to TRBJ1-2; a possible D gene is TRBD1 (6 bases). The germline gives CDR1 MDHEN, CDR2 SYDVKM. V was shortened by 6 bases and J by 8 bases, with 16 bases between the two germline ends. The CDR3 covers 13 residues. For the CDR3, the DNA is TGTGCCAGCAGAGGACAGCGTTGGTGGGGCTACACCTTC. The encoded protein is CASRGQRWWGYTF.

In its sample, this clone was seen once. The V and J genes are TRBV27 and TRBJ2-7; 9 bases match TRBD2. This CDR3 region has 13 residues. With V trimmed by 5 bases and J by 1 base, 0 bases remained unmatched. Germline V gene data show CDR1 as MNHEY and CDR2 as SMNVEV (reference sequence). This chain's CDR3 is CASSLAGSYEQYF. As DNA, the CDR3 is TGTGCCAGCAGTCTAGCGGGGTCCTACGAGCAGTACTTC.

Here the CDR3 DNA reads TGCAGCGTTGAAATGGACGGGAAAGAGACCCAGTACTTC. Protein: CSVEMDGKETQYF. J is TRBJ2-5 and V is TRBV29-1; weak D call: TRBD2 (5 bases). This CDR3 spans 13 amino acids. In germline, CDR1 is SQVTM, CDR2 ANQGSEA. The V end was cut by 2 bases, the J end by 3 bases, with 10 bases between.

As for this clone: The junction and the germline gene differ at one end; a read error may be behind it. The rearrangement uses TRBV7-9 and TRBJ1-2; TRBD1 is a possible D gene (6 bases). In germline, CDR1 is SEHNR, CDR2 FQNEAQ (reference sequence). CDR3 length equals 15 residues. The CDR3 reads CSSSLAKDSNYGYTF. The CDR3 coding sequence is TGTTCCAGCAGCTTAGCGAAGGACAGTAACTATGGCTACACCTTC. Complete variable domain (other parts from reference TRBV7-9 and TRBJ1-2): DTGVSQNPRHKITKRGQNVTFRCDPISEHNRLYWYRQTLGQGPEFLTYFQNEAQLEKSRLLSDRFSAERPKGSFSTLEIQRTEQGDSAMYLCSSSLAKDSNYGYTFGSGTRLTVV.

The chain combines TRBV10-3 with TRBJ2-6, with D perhaps matching TRBD1 (7 bases). V gave up 1 base and J gave up 2 bases, with 12 bases separating them. CDR3 size: 17 residues. Germline CDR1 reads ENHRY; CDR2 reads SYGVKD. The CDR3 loop is CAISEFAGTAGANVLTF. The CDR3 DNA follows: TGTGCCATCAGTGAGTTCGCGGGGACAGCTGGGGCCAACGTCCTGACTTTC.

V and J are TRBV13 and TRBJ1-1, with D uncertain. Trimming removed 1 base from V and 2 bases from J, with 11 bases in between. From germline, CDR1 is PRHDT and CDR2 FYEKMQ (reference sequence). The CDR3 totals 15 residues. The chain's CDR3 is CASSLDPVLNTEAFF. The CDR3 coding sequence is TGTGCCAGCAGCTTAGATCCCGTATTAAACACTGAAGCTTTCTTT.

This clone was picked up a small number of times. The gene calls are TRBV4-3 and TRBJ2-4; 8 positions match TRBD2. There are 14 residues in the CDR3. The trim removed 4 bases at V and 7 bases at J, leaving 6 bases unmatched. Germline V gene data show CDR1 as LGHNA and CDR2 as YSLEER. This CDR3 reads CASSRRGGGNIQYF. CDR3 sequence (DNA): TGCGCCAGCAGCCGACGGGGGGGCGGGAACATTCAGTACTTC.